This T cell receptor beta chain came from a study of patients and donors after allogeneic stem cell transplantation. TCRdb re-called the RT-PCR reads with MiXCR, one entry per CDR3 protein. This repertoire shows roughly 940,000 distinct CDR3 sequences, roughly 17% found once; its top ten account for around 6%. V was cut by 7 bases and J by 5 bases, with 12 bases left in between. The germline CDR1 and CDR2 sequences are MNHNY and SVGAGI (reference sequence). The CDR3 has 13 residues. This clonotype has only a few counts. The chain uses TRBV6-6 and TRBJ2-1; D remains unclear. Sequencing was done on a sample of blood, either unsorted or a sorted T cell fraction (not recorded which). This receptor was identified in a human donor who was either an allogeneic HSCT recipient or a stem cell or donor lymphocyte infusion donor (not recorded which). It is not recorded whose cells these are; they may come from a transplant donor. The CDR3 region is CASIPRTHNEQFF. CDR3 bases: TGTGCCAGCATCCCAAGGACCCACAATGAGCAGTTCTTC.